This TCR beta chain was identified in a study of blood T cell repertoires in COVID-19. Germline lookup yields CDR1 MNHEY and CDR2 SMNVEV (reference sequence). Trimming removed 2 bases from V and 1 base from J, with 17 bases in between. The CDR3 spans 17 residues. Clones were sequenced by immunoSEQ multiplex PCR, and TCRdb holds only the in-frame ones, with some missing. The sample includes more than 130,000 clones, about 83% of them seen just once. Sequences were obtained from peripheral blood. The rearrangement joins TRBV27 to TRBJ1-1, with a weak D call TRBD1 (6 bases). The origin of this receptor is a woman aged 40 to 49 with acute or convalescent COVID-19. CDR3 nucleotides: TGTGCCAGCAGTTTAAGGGGGGGCCCTTGGGGGAACACTGAAGCTTTCTTT. Amino acid sequence: CASSLRGGPWGNTEAFF.